This T cell receptor beta chain was obtained from a study of blood T cell repertoires in COVID-19. The CDR3 runs to 12 residues. Trimming at V came to 9 bases and at J to 5 bases, leaving 5 bases not matched to a gene. Per germline, CDR1 LNHDA and CDR2 SQIVND (reference sequence). As handled by the study authors: Counts of nucleated cells, estimated from reference gene primer amplification, were obtained. The protocol was immunoSEQ multiplex PCR, while the TCRdb copy is restricted to in-frame clones and leaves out a portion. V and J calls and clone size are those listed in that table; D and trimming were worked out from the DNA. The sample has roughly 180,000 clones; roughly 80% are singletons.

Sequenced sample: peripheral blood. The chain is built from TRBV19 and TRBJ2-5; 8 bases are shared with TRBD1. The TCR comes from a woman between 40 and 55 years old with COVID-19, enrolled during active disease. CDR3 in DNA: TGTGCCAGCAGGGGGCTCGGGGAGACCCAGTACTTC. It codes for CASRGLGETQYF.